This T cell receptor beta chain was sequenced during a study of spatial heterogeneity in lung cancer. Study-wide background: Beta-chain sequences consistently outnumbered alpha-chain sequences in detection.

The V gene end was trimmed by 4 bases and the J gene end by 6 bases; junction bases not matched to a gene: 11. The CDR3 spans 16 residues. CDR1 and CDR2 (germline): MNHEY, SVGEGT. This sample's time point: sample taken at primary tumor resection. Extraction of whole RNA from tumor, nontumor lung or frozen PBMC preceded unsorted sequencing. The donors were 72 patients with non-small cell lung cancer that was early-stage and untreated. TCRdb re-analysed the 5' RACE reads in MiXCR, keeping a single row per CDR3 protein. The data contain around 92,000 distinct CDR3 sequences, around 12% of them singletons.

V is TRBV6-2 or TRBV6-3 and J is TRBJ2-3, with 9 nucleotides matching TRBD2. The sequenced sample was PBMCs, obtained at surgery. The TCR was taken from a male donor with early-stage non-small cell lung cancer. CDR3 sequence: CASSSGTRGGPDTQYF. For the CDR3, the DNA is TGTGCCAGCAGTTCGGGGACGCGGGGGGGCCCCGATACGCAGTATTTT.